Listed here are 22 T cell receptor beta chains from one sample, sequenced in a study of somatic mutations in cytotoxic T cells in rheumatoid arthritis. Profiling relied on immunoSEQ multiplex PCR, and the TCRdb table lists in-frame clones only, not all of them. The sample comprises 2,000 to 3,000 clones, roughly 80% of which are singletons, and approximately 50% rests with the top ten. Specimen: CD8+ T cells sorted from blood. All receptors come from a man aged 60 to 75 with rheumatoid arthritis.

The rearrangement links TRBV29-1 to TRBJ1-1; a possible D gene is TRBD1 (5 bases). CDR3 size: 13 residues. V was trimmed by 8 bases and J by 4 bases, leaving 17 bases between them. Germline V lookup: CDR1 SQVTM, CDR2 ANQGSEA. The CDR3 is CSFAFGGGTEAFF. CDR3 bases: TGCAGCTTTGCATTTGGGGGGGGCACTGAAGCTTTCTTT. Using reference TRBV29-1 and TRBJ1-1 for the parts outside the CDR3, the full variable domain is SAVISQKPSRDICQRGTSLTIQCQVDSQVTMMFWYRQQPGQSLTLIATANQGSEATYESGFVIDKFPISRPNLTFSTLTVSNMSPEDSSIYLCSFAFGGGTEAFFGQGTRLTVV.

V gene TRBV9 combines with J gene TRBJ2-3; TRBD2 matches 11 bases. Trimming at V came to 4 bases and at J to 4 bases, leaving 8 bases not matched to a gene. Germline-derived CDR1 and CDR2 are SGDLS and YYNGEE. This CDR3 region has 16 residues. In DNA form, the CDR3 reads TGTGCCAGCAGCAAATATAGCGGGGGGGTTTCAGATACGCAGTATTTT. Translating it yields CASSKYSGGVSDTQYF. The full variable domain, completed using reference TRBV9 and TRBJ2-3, is DSGVTQTPKHLITATGQRVTLRCSPRSGDLSVYWYQQSLDQGLQFLIQYYNGEERAKGNILERFSAQQFPDLHSELNLSSLELGDSALYFCASSKYSGGVSDTQYFGPGTRLTVL.

The J gene is TRBJ1-1, the V gene TRBV14; D gene ambiguous. This CDR3 spans 15 amino acids. The germline V gene has CDR1 SGHDN and CDR2 FVKESK. V lost 4 bases to trimming and J lost 1 base, with 13 bases between them. CDR3 amino acids: CASSPLPTTNTEAFF. In nucleotides, the CDR3 is TGTGCCAGCAGCCCACTACCAACTACGAACACTGAAGCTTTCTTT. Based on the CDR3 plus reference TRBV14 and TRBJ1-1, the full variable domain is EAGVTQFPSHSVIEKGQTVTLRCDPISGHDNLYWYRRVMGKEIKFLLHFVKESKQDESGMPNNRFLAERTGGTYSTLKVQPAELEDSGVYFCASSPLPTTNTEAFFGQGTRLTVV.

This clone was detected only once. The chain is built from TRBV5-1 and TRBJ2-3, with 8 bases aligning to TRBD1. This CDR3 contains 17 residues. V gave up 0 bases and J gave up 2 bases; unmatched junction bases: 8. From germline, CDR1 is SGHRS and CDR2 YFSETQ. CDR3 amino acids: CASSLETGGMYTDTQYF. Written as DNA, the CDR3 is TGCGCCAGCAGCTTGGAAACAGGGGGGATGTACACAGATACGCAGTATTTT.

The rearrangement links TRBV7-8 to TRBJ2-7, with D hard to call. V was cut by 5 bases and J by 3 bases, with 14 bases left in between. Germline loops: CDR1 SGHVS, CDR2 FQNEAQ. The CDR3 covers 14 residues. CDR3 region: CASSPRLESYEQYF. In DNA form, the CDR3 reads TGTGCCAGCAGCCCACGCCTGGAGAGCTACGAGCAGTACTTC. Drawing the rest from reference TRBV7-8 and TRBJ2-7, the complete variable domain is GAGVSQSPRYKVAKRGQDVALRCDPISGHVSLFWYQQALGQGPEFLTYFQNEAQLDKSGLPSDRFFAERPEGSVSTLKIQRTQQEDSAVYLCASSPRLESYEQYFGPGTRLTVT.

The chain joins TRBV5-3 to TRBJ1-4, with TRBD1 matching 7 bases. Being an ORF, TRBV5-3 has a function that is uncertain. The CDR3 contains 14 residues. With 4 bases clipped from V and 5 bases from J, the junction kept 5 bases outside the gene matches. The CDR3 sequence is CARSVDRENEKLFF. The CDR3 nucleotides are TGTGCCAGAAGCGTCGACAGGGAGAATGAAAAACTGTTTTTT.

This chain uses TRBV28 with TRBJ2-1; the D is unclear. The CDR3 is 11 amino acids. Germline V gives CDR1 MDHEN, CDR2 SYDVKM. Trimming took off 3 bases at V and 10 bases at J, with 7 bases between the two ends. CDR3 sequence (DNA): TGTGCCAGCAGTTTTAATCTGGAGCAGTTCTTC. Translation: CASSFNLEQFF.

The J gene is TRBJ2-5, the V gene TRBV18, with a possible D match to TRBD1 (6 bases). The V and J ends lost 4 bases and 1 base respectively, with 10 bases between them. CDR3 length equals 14 residues. Germline V gene sequence: CDR1 KGHSH, CDR2 LQKENI. The CDR3 spells CASSLRTVQETQYF. CDR3 coding DNA: TGTGCCAGCTCACTGCGGACAGTCCAAGAGACCCAGTACTTC.

This chain joins TRBV28 and TRBJ2-5, with 14 nucleotides matching TRBD2. CDR3 length equals 17 residues. V was clipped by 5 bases and J by 7 bases; unmatched bases: 12. The germline gives CDR1 MDHEN, CDR2 SYDVKM. CDR3 bases: TGTGCCAGCAGTCCGGGACTAGCGGGAGATCCGTTTGGGACCCAGTACTTC. Amino acid sequence: CASSPGLAGDPFGTQYF.

CDR3 bases: TGTGCCAGCAGCGCGACAGGGTCTACGCATTCACCCCTCCACTTT. This sequence encodes CASSATGSTHSPLHF. This chain uses TRBV2 with TRBJ1-6; 7 positions agree with TRBD1. The V segment lost 6 bases and the J segment 8 bases; nucleotides outside the gene matches: 10. The CDR3 has 15 amino acids. Per the germline V gene, CDR1 is SNHLY and CDR2 is FYNNEI.

This clone has just one count. The J gene is TRBJ2-4, the V gene TRBV29-1, with 10 bases aligning to TRBD1. With 7 bases clipped from V and 9 bases from J, the junction kept 9 bases outside the gene matches. This CDR3 contains 13 residues. Germline CDR1 is SQVTM and CDR2 is ANQGSEA. DNA of the CDR3: TGCAGCGCGGGACAGGGGTCCTTAGGCATTCAGTACTTC. Translated: CSAGQGSLGIQYF.

This sequence joins TRBV9 and TRBJ1-5; D is possibly TRBD1 (6 bases). The CDR3 has 14 residues. Trimming pared 3 bases from V and 6 bases from J, leaving 13 bases between. CDR1 and CDR2 from the germline V gene are SGDLS and YYNGEE. The CDR3 reads CASSGTDLSQPQHF. CDR3 DNA sequence: TGTGCCAGCAGCGGGACAGACCTCTCTCAGCCCCAGCATTTT.

The J gene is TRBJ1-1, the V gene TRBV10-2; possible D gene TRBD1, 5 bases. The CDR3 has 14 residues. Trimming stripped 2 bases from V and 6 bases from J, with 13 bases between. The germline V gene has CDR1 WSHSY and CDR2 SAAADI. The CDR3 protein is CASSEVLGGSEAFF. CDR3 coding DNA: TGCGCCAGCAGTGAGGTTCTGGGGGGATCTGAAGCTTTCTTT.

This chain links TRBV2 with TRBJ2-7; 9 bases map to TRBD2. The CDR3 covers 15 residues. In germline, CDR1 is SNHLY, CDR2 FYNNEI. The V gene end was trimmed by 6 bases and the J gene end by 3 bases; junction bases not matched to a gene: 9. CDR3 sequence: CASRDPSGVNYEQYF. The CDR3 region has the DNA TGTGCCAGCAGGGATCCTAGCGGGGTAAACTACGAGCAGTACTTC.

The chain couples TRBV5-1 to TRBJ1-6; 8 bases fit TRBD1. CDR1 and CDR2 from the germline V gene are SGHRS and YFSETQ. Trimming at V came to 2 bases and at J to 6 bases, leaving 10 bases not matched to a gene. The CDR3 length is 17 residues. The CDR3 DNA is TGCGCCAGCAGCTTTGGATCAGGGGGCGCGTCTAATTCACCCCTCCACTTT. The encoded protein is CASSFGSGGASNSPLHF.

This clone has a single count. At one boundary the junction diverges from the germline segment, which might be a read error. The identical CDR3 is also encoded by other nucleotide sequences in the sample. The chain combines TRBV7-3 with TRBJ1-1; the D gene is possibly TRBD1 (6 bases). Germline-derived CDR1 and CDR2 are SGHTA and FQGTGA. The CDR3 length is 14 residues. CDR3 coding DNA: TGCGCCAGCAGCCATTTGACAGGGAACACTGAAGCTTTCTTT. Translating it yields CASSHLTGNTEAFF.

The chain joins TRBV5-6 to TRBJ2-2; TRBD2 is a possible D gene (5 bases). CDR3 length equals 14 residues. Germline values: CDR1 SGHDT, CDR2 YYEEEE. Trimming left V 2 bases short and J 7 bases short, with 12 bases between. CDR3 region: CASSFGESGGELFF. CDR3 DNA sequence: TGTGCCAGCAGCTTCGGGGAATCCGGCGGGGAGCTGTTTTTT.

This clone has only a few counts. The chain employs TRBV18 and TRBJ1-1; D is undetermined. Trimming took 3 bases from V and 0 from J, leaving 2 bases between them. The germline V gene has CDR1 KGHSH and CDR2 LQKENI. CDR3 length equals 12 residues. The CDR3: CASSPLNTEAFF. The CDR3 DNA sequence: TGTGCCAGCTCACCCTTGAACACTGAAGCTTTCTTT.

This clone was seen only once. The same CDR3 can be traced to other DNA sequences in this sample. The rearrangement joins TRBV19 to TRBJ1-6; the D gene is possibly TRBD1 (5 bases). With 10 bases removed from V and 2 bases from J, the gap between germline ends came to 15 bases. CDR1 and CDR2 (germline): LNHDA, SQIVND (reference sequence). CDR3 length: 15 amino acids. The CDR3 sequence is CATSVRGTYNSPLHF. DNA for the CDR3: TGTGCCACTTCAGTTAGGGGCACCTATAATTCACCCCTCCACTTT.

The chain recombines TRBV6-1 with TRBJ2-3; no clear D. The germline V and J ends were trimmed by 1 base and 2 bases, with 7 bases remaining between them. The CDR3 spans 14 residues. Germline-derived CDR1 and CDR2 are MNHNS and SASEGT. The CDR3 DNA sequence: TGTGCCAGCAGTGAAGGGCGACTCACAGATACGCAGTATTTT. Translating it yields CASSEGRLTDTQYF.

The V and J genes are TRBV15 and TRBJ2-1; D possibly corresponds to TRBD2 (5 bases). V was cut by 5 bases and J by 8 bases, with 16 bases left in between. Germline CDR1 is LNHNV and CDR2 is YYDKDF (reference sequence). This CDR3 has 14 residues. The CDR3 loop is CATSSDSLADEQFF. The CDR3 bases are TGTGCCACCAGCTCGGACTCACTGGCGGATGAGCAGTTCTTC.

The chain couples TRBV7-9 to TRBJ2-2; D not certain. V dropped 2 bases and J dropped 8 bases, with 3 bases sitting between them. The germline gives CDR1 SEHNR, CDR2 FQNEAQ (reference sequence). CDR3 length: 11 residues. CDR3 in DNA: TGTGCCAGCAGCTTACCGGGGGAGCTGTTTTTT. This sequence encodes CASSLPGELFF.